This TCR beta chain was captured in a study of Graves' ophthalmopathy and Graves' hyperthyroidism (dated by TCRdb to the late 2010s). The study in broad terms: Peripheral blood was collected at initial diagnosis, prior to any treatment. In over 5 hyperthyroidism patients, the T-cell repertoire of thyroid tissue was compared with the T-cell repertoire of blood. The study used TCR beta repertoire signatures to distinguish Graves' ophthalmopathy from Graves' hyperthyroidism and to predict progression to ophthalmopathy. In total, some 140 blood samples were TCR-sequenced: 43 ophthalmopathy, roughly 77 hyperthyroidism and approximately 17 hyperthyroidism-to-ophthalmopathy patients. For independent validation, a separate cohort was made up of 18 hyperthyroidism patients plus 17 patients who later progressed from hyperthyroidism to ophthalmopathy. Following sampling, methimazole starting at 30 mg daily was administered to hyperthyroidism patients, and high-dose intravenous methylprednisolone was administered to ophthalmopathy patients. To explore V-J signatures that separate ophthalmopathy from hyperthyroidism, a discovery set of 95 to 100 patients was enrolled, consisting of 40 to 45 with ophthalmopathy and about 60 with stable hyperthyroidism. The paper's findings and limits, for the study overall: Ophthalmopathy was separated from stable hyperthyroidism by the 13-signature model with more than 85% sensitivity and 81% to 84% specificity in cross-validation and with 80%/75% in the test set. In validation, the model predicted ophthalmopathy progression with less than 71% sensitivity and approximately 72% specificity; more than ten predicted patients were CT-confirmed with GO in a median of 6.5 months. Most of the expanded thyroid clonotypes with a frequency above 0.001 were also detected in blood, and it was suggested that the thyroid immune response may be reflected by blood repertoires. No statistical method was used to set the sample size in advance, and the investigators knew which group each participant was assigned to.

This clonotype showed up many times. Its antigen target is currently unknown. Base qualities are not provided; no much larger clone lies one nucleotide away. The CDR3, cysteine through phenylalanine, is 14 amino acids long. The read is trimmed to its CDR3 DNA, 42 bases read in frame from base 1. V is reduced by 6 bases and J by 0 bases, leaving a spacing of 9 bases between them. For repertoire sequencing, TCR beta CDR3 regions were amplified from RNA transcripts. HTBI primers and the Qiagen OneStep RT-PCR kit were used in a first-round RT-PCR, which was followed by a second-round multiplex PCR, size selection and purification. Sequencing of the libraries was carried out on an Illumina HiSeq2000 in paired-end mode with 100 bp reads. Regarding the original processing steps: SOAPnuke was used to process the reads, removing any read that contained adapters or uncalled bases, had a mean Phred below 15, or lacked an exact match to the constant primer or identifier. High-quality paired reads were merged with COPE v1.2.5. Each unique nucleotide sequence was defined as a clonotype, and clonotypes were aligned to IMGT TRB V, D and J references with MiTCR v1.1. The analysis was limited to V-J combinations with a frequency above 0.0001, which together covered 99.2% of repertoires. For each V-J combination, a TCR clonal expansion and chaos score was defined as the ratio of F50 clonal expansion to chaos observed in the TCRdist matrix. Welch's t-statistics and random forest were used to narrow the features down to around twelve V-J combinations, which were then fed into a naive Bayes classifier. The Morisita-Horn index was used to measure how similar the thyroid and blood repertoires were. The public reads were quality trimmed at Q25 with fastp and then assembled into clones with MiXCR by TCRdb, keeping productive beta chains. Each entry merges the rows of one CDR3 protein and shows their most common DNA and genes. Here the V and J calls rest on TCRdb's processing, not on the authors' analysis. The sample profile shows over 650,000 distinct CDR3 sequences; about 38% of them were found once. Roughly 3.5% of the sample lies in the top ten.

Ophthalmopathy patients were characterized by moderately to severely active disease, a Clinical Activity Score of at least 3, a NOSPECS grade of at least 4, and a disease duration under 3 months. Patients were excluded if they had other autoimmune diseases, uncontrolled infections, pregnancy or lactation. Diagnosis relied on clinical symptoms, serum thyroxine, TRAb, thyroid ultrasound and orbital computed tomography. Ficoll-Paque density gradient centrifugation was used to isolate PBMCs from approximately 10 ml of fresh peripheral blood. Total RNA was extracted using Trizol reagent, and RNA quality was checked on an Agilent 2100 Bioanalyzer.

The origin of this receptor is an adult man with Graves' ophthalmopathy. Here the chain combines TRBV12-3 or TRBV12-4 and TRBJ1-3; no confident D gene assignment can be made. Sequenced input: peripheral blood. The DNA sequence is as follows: TGTGCCAGCAGGCCCAAGAGCTCTGGAAACACCATATATTTT. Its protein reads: CASRPKSSGNTIYF.